The 20 T cell receptor beta chains below come from one sample, sequenced in a study of OX40 agonist ivuxolimab in advanced cancers. Only in-frame clones appear in the TCRdb table, and some are missing; sequencing was by immunoSEQ multiplex PCR. The sample has tens of thousands of clones, around 89% seen once. The sample was CD4+ or CD8+ T cells sorted from blood, taken in a trial of the OX40 agonist ivuxolimab. These receptors all stem from an adult with an advanced solid tumor such as melanoma, head and neck, liver or kidney cancer.

The rearrangement uses TRBV7-9 and TRBJ1-2; no clear D gene. CDR1 is SEHNR, CDR2 FQNEAQ, per germline (reference sequence). CDR3 size: 15 residues. V lost 1 base to trimming and J lost 0 bases, with 9 bases between them. The CDR3 DNA sequence: TGTGCCAGCAGCTTAGTGGTAGACGCTAACTATGGCTACACCTTC. Translated, it gives CASSLVVDANYGYTF.

The chain is built from TRBV4-2 and TRBJ2-1; D gene unclear. The CDR3 has 15 residues. The germline V and J ends were trimmed by 1 base and 7 bases, with 14 bases remaining between them. From germline, CDR1 is LGHNA and CDR2 YNFKEQ. The CDR3 here is CASSQGGAGLNEQFF. CDR3 nucleotides: TGTGCCAGCAGCCAAGGAGGAGCCGGTCTTAATGAGCAGTTCTTC.

This rearrangement joins TRBV7-3 to TRBJ2-1; D not resolved. Germline values: CDR1 SGHTA, CDR2 FQGTGA. V lost 5 bases to trimming and J lost 5 bases, with 16 bases between them. This CDR3 has 15 amino acids. The CDR3 nucleotides are TGTGCCAGCAGCCTGTCGGGTGGGGTGAACAATGAGCAGTTCTTC. It specifies CASSLSGGVNNEQFF.

The chain couples TRBV28 to TRBJ1-3; the D gene is possibly TRBD1 (6 bases). Germline CDR1 and CDR2: MDHEN and SYDVKM. Trimming pared 5 bases from V and 4 bases from J, leaving 12 bases between. There are 14 residues in the CDR3. This chain's CDR3 is CASSPYRDGNTIYF. The CDR3 DNA follows: TGTGCCAGCAGTCCGTACAGGGACGGAAACACCATATATTTT.

This chain links TRBV6-5 with TRBJ2-7; D is unresolved. V was trimmed by 8 bases and J by 6 bases, leaving 8 bases between them. The CDR3 runs to 10 residues. Per germline, CDR1 MNHEY and CDR2 SVGAGI. CDR3 sequence: CASGPSEQYF. CDR3 DNA: TGTGCCAGCGGCCCATCCGAGCAGTACTTC.

The chain recombines TRBV5-4 with TRBJ2-7; 9 bases match TRBD2. This CDR3 contains 16 residues. V shed 4 bases and J 6 bases; nucleotides not matched to a gene: 14. Germline CDR1 and CDR2: SGHNT and YYREEE (reference sequence). The CDR3 coding sequence is TGTGCCAGCAGCGCCACCCTGGTAGCGGGAGAGGGCGAGCAGTACTTC. Translation gives CASSATLVAGEGEQYF.

The chain has TRBV11-2 and TRBJ2-7; 8 positions match TRBD2. This CDR3 has 15 residues. Germline V gene data show CDR1 as SGHAT and CDR2 as FQNNGV. V was pared by 3 bases and J by 2 bases, with 6 bases of the junction left unmatched. The CDR3 DNA sequence: TGTGCCAGCAGCTTCCTAACTAGCGGAACCTACGAGCAGTACTTC. This encodes CASSFLTSGTYEQYF.

This clone was observed once. The CDR3 sequence: CASSDHLGQQNSPLHF. CDR3 in DNA: TGTGCCAGCAGTGATCACTTGGGACAGCAAAATTCACCCCTCCACTTT. V and J are TRBV2 and TRBJ1-6; 7 nucleotides line up with TRBD1. The CDR3 loop spans 16 amino acids. Losses at the gene ends were 3 bases for V and 7 bases for J; bases not matched to a gene: 9. The germline V gene has CDR1 SNHLY and CDR2 FYNNEI.

This chain joins TRBV6-5 and TRBJ2-2; either TRBD1 or TRBD2 may supply D (5 bases each). The CDR3 runs 16 residues. Germline-derived CDR1 and CDR2 are MNHEY and SVGAGI. V was cut by 0 bases and J by 5 bases, with 13 bases left in between. The CDR3 spells CASSYSLTGGTGELFF. The CDR3 DNA reads TGTGCCAGCAGTTACTCGTTGACTGGGGGAACCGGGGAGCTGTTTTTT.

The chain joins TRBV19 to TRBJ2-2, with 9 bases identical to TRBD2. Unmatched junction bases numbered 4, after V lost 5 bases and J lost 3 bases. The length of the CDR3 is 15 residues. Germline values: CDR1 LNHDA, CDR2 SQIVND (reference sequence). The chain's CDR3 is CASSLAGDYTGELFF. CDR3 DNA: TGTGCCAGTAGTTTAGCGGGAGATTACACCGGGGAGCTGTTTTTT.

This clone was recorded only once. J is TRBJ2-2 and V is TRBV18; D uncertain. V dropped 6 bases and J dropped 4 bases, with 15 bases sitting between them. CDR3 length: 15 residues. Germline V gene lookup returns CDR1 KGHSH and CDR2 LQKENI. CDR3 coding DNA: TGTGCCAGCTCCCCTAAGGCAGTCCCCACCGGGGAGCTGTTTTTT. It yields the protein CASSPKAVPTGELFF.

The chain links TRBV4-1 to TRBJ1-5; 9 nucleotides line up with TRBD1. This CDR3 spans 20 amino acids. Trimming removed 3 bases from V and 0 bases from J; junction bases left unmatched: 15. Germline V gives CDR1 MGHRA, CDR2 YSYEKL. The CDR3: CASSHADPGQGPYSNQPQHF. CDR3 bases: TGCGCCAGCAGCCATGCAGACCCGGGACAGGGACCTTATAGCAATCAGCCCCAGCATTTT.

This clone was observed once. The CDR3 here is CASSFSSGNYEQYF. For the CDR3, the DNA is TGCGCCAGCAGCTTTTCTAGCGGGAACTACGAGCAGTACTTC. The V call is TRBV5-1, the J call TRBJ2-7; the match to TRBD2 covers 9 bases. The CDR3 has 14 residues. The ends lost 2 bases at V and 3 bases at J; junction bases unmatched: 3. The germline V gene has CDR1 SGHRS and CDR2 YFSETQ.

V is TRBV7-8 and J is TRBJ2-2, with D perhaps given as TRBD1 or TRBD2 (5 bases each). Germline-derived CDR1 and CDR2 are SGHVS and FQNEAQ. Between the trimmed V and J ends, which lost 0 bases and 5 bases, there was a span of 13 bases. The CDR3 loop spans 16 amino acids. The CDR3 sequence: CASSLAGAWETGELFF. The CDR3 bases are TGTGCCAGCAGCTTAGCCGGGGCATGGGAAACCGGGGAGCTGTTTTTT.

The genes are TRBV7-6 and TRBJ2-2; 7 bases match TRBD2. V lost 5 bases to trimming and J lost 7 bases; unmatched junction nucleotides: 7. The germline V gene has CDR1 SGHVS and CDR2 FNYEAQ. The length of the CDR3 is 14 residues. The CDR3 sequence: CASSPRTSIGELFF. For the CDR3, the DNA is TGTGCCAGCAGCCCAAGGACTAGTATCGGGGAGCTGTTTTTT.

CDR3 DNA: TGCGCCAGCAGCCAAGACCCCAAGACAGGGGCTGGAAACACCATATATTTT. Encoded protein: CASSQDPKTGAGNTIYF. The chain is built from TRBV4-3 and TRBJ1-3, with TRBD1 identical over 8 bases. The germline V gene encodes CDR1 LGHNA and CDR2 YSLEER. V lost 0 bases to trimming and J lost 2 bases; unmatched junction nucleotides: 6. This CDR3 region has 17 residues.

The chain couples TRBV21-1 to TRBJ2-3; the D segment call TRBD1 is taken from the table without a DNA check. TRBV21-1 is shown as a pseudogene. The length of the CDR3 is 15 residues. CDR3 amino acids: CASSPRTGGMYTQYF. Here the CDR3 DNA reads TGTGCCAGCAGCCCCCGGACAGGGGGCATGTATACGCAGTATTTT.

This chain connects TRBV6-5 to TRBJ2-7, with a weak D call TRBD2 (6 bases). CDR1 and CDR2 (germline): MNHEY, SVGAGI. The CDR3 covers 15 residues. Trimming took off 6 bases at V and 0 bases at J, with 15 bases between the two ends. DNA of the CDR3: TGTGCCAGCAGCGGCCAGAGCGGGTACTCCTACGAGCAGTACTTC. Protein sequence: CASSGQSGYSYEQYF.

V gene TRBV4-2 combines with J gene TRBJ2-1, with TRBD2 matching 12 bases. V was pared by 4 bases and J by 3 bases, with 4 bases of the junction left unmatched. CDR3 length: 16 amino acids. Germline CDR1 LGHNA, CDR2 YNFKEQ. The DNA of the CDR3 is TGTGCCAGCAGCCCTCAGGGACTAGCGGGCTACAATGAGCAGTTCTTC. Its translation is CASSPQGLAGYNEQFF.

This sequence joins TRBV11-2 and TRBJ2-7; D gene uncertain. The V end was cut by 3 bases, the J end by 3 bases, with 9 bases between. Germline lookup yields CDR1 SGHAT and CDR2 FQNNGV. This CDR3 has 13 residues. This CDR3 reads CASSFSDVYEQYF. As DNA, the CDR3 is TGTGCCAGCAGCTTTTCGGATGTCTACGAGCAGTACTTC.